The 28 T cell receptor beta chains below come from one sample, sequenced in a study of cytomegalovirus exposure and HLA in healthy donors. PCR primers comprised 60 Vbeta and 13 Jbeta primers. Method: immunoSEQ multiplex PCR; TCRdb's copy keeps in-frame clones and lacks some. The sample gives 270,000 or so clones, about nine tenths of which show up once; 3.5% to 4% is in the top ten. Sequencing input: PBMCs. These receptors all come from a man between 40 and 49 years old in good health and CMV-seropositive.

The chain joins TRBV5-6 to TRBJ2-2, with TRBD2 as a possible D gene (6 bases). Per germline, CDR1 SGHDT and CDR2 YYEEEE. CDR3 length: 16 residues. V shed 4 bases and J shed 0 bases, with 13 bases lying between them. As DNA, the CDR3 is TGTGCCAGCAGCCCAGCAGAGCGGGCGAACACCGGGGAGCTGTTTTTT. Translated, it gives CASSPAERANTGELFF.

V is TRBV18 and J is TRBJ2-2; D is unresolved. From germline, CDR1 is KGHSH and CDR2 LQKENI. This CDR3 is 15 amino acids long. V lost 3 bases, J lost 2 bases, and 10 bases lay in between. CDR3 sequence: CASSPGTVNTGELFF. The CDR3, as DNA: TGTGCCAGCTCACCTGGAACAGTAAACACCGGGGAGCTGTTTTTT.

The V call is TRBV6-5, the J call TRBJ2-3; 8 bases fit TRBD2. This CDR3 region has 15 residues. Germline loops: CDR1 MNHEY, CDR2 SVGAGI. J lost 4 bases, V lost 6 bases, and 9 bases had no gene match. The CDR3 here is CASRDLAGRPDTQYF. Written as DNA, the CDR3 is TGTGCCAGCAGGGACCTAGCGGGCCGACCAGATACGCAGTATTTT.

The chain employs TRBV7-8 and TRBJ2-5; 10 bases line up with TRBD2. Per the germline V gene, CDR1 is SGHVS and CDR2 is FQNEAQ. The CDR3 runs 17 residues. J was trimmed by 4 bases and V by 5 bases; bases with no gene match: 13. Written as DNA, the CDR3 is TGTGCCAGCAGCCCTCCTCTAGCGGGAGCAGGCGGAGAGACCCAGTACTTC. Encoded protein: CASSPPLAGAGGETQYF.

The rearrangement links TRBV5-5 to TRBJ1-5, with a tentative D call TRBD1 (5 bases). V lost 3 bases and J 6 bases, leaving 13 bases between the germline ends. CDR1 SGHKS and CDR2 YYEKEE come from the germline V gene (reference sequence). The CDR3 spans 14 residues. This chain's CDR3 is CASSSFQGGQPQHF. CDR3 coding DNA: TGTGCCAGCAGCTCCTTTCAGGGTGGTCAGCCCCAGCATTTT.

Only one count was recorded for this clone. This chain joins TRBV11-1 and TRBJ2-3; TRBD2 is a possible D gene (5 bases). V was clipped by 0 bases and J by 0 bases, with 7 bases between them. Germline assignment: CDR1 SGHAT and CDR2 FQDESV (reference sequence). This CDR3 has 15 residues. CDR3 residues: CASSLARVSTDTQYF. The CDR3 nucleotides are TGTGCCAGCAGCTTAGCGAGGGTTAGCACAGATACGCAGTATTTT.

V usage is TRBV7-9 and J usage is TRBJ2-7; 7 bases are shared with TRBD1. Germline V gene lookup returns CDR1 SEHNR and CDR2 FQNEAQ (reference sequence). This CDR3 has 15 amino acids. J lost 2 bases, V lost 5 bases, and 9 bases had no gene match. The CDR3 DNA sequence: TGTGCCAGCAGCCTAGGGGGCCCCAGGCCCTACGAGCAGTACTTC. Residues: CASSLGGPRPYEQYF.

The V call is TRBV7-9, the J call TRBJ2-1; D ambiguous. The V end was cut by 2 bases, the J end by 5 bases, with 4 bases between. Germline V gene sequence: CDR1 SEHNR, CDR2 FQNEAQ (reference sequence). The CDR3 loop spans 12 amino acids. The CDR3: CASSLLDNEQFF. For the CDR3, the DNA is TGTGCCAGCAGCTTACTCGACAATGAGCAGTTCTTC.

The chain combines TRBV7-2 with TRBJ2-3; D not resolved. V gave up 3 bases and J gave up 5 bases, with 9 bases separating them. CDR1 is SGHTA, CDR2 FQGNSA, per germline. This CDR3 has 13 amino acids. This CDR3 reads CASSFSLIDTQYF. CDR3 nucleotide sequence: TGTGCCAGCAGCTTCAGTCTGATAGATACGCAGTATTTT.

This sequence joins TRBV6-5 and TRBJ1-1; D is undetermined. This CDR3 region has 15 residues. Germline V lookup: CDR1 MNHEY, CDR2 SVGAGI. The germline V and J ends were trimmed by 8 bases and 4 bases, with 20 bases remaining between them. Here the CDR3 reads CASGVDTGESTEAFF. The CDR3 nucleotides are TGTGCCAGCGGGGTCGATACCGGGGAGAGCACTGAAGCTTTCTTT.

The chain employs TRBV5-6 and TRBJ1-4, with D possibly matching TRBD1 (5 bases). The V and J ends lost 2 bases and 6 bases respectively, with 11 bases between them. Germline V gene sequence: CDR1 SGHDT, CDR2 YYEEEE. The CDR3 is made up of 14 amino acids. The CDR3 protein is CASSFAGSDEKLFF. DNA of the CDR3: TGTGCCAGCAGCTTCGCAGGGTCCGATGAAAAACTGTTTTTT.

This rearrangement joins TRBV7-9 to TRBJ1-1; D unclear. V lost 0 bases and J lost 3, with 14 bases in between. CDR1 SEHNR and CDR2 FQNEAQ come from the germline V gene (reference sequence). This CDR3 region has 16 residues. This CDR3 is CASSLAGSSPHTEAFF. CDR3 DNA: TGTGCCAGCAGCTTAGCGGGCTCCAGCCCCCACACTGAAGCTTTCTTT.

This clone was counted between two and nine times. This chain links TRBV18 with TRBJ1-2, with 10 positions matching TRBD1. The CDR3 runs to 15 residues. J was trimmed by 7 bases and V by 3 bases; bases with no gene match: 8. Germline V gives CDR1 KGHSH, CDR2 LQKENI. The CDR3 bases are TGTGCCAGCTCACCGGACAGGGGGGATGGAGGTGGCTACACCTTC. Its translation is CASSPDRGDGGGYTF.

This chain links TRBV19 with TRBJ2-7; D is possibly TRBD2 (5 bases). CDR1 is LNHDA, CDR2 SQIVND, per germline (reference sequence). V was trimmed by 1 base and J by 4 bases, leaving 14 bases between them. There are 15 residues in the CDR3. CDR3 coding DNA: TGTGCCAGTAGTATAGGTCCTAGCCGGGCGTACGAGCAGTACTTC. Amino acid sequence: CASSIGPSRAYEQYF.

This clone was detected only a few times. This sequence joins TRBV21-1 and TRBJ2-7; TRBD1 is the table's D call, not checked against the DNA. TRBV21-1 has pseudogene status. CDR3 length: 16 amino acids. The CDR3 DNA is TGTGCCAGCAGCAAAGTTCATTTTGACAGGGGCTACGAGCAGTACTTC. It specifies CASSKVHFDRGYEQYF.

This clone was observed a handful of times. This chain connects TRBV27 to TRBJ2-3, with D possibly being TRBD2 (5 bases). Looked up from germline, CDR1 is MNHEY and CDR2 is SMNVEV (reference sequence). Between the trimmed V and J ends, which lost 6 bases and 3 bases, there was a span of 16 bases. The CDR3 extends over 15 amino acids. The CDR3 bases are TGTGCCAGCAGCCAAGGCCCCCGGGGTACAGATACGCAGTATTTT. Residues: CASSQGPRGTDTQYF.

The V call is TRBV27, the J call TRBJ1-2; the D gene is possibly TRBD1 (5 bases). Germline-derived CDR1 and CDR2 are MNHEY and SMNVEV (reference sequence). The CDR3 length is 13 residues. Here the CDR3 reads CATSPGVNYGYTF. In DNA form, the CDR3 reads TGTGCAACTTCCCCGGGGGTTAACTATGGCTACACCTTC.

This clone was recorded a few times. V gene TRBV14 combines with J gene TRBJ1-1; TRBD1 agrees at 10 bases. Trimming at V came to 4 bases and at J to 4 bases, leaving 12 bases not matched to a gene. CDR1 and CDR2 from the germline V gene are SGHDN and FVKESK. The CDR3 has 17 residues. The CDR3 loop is CASSPDRGTRGATEAFF. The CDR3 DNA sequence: TGTGCCAGCAGCCCGGACAGGGGGACACGGGGGGCCACTGAAGCTTTCTTT.

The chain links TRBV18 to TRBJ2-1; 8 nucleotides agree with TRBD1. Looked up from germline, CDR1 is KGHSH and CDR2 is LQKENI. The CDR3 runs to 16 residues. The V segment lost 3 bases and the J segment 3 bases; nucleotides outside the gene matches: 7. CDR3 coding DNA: TGTGCCAGCTCACCTTTGGTCACAGGGGGCTACAATGAGCAGTTCTTC. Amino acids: CASSPLVTGGYNEQFF.

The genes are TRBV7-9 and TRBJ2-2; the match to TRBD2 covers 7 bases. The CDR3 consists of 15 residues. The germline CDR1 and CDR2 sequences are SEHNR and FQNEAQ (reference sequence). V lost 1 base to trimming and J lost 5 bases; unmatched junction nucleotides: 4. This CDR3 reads CASSLGGRGTGELFF. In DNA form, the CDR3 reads TGTGCCAGCAGCTTAGGCGGGAGAGGAACCGGGGAGCTGTTTTTT. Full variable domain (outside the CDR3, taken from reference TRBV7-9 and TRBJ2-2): DTGVSQNPRHKITKRGQNVTFRCDPISEHNRLYWYRQTLGQGPEFLTYFQNEAQLEKSRLLSDRFSAERPKGSFSTLEIQRTEQGDSAMYLCASSLGGRGTGELFFGEGSRLTVL.

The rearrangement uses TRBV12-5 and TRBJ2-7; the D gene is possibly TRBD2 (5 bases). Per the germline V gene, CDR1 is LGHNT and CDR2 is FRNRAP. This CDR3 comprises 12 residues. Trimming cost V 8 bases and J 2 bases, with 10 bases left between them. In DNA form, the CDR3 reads TGTGCTAGTTCGGACGGGGCCTACGAGCAGTACTTC. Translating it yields CASSDGAYEQYF.

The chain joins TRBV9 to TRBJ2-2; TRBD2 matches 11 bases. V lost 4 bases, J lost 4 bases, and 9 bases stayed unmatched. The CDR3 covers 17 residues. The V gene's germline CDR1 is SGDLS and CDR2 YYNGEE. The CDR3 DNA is TGTGCCAGCAGCTCCTCTACTAGCGGGAGTTCCACCGGGGAGCTGTTTTTT. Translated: CASSSSTSGSSTGELFF. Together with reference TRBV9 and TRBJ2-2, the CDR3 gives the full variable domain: DSGVTQTPKHLITATGQRVTLRCSPRSGDLSVYWYQQSLDQGLQFLIQYYNGEERAKGNILERFSAQQFPDLHSELNLSSLELGDSALYFCASSSSTSGSSTGELFFGEGSRLTVL.

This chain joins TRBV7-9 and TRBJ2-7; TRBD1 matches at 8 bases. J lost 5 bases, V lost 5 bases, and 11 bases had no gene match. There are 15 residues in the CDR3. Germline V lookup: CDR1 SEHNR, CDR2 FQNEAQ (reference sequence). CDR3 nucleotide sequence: TGTGCCAGCAGCGACCGACAGGGGAATATCCACGAGCAGTACTTC. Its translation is CASSDRQGNIHEQYF. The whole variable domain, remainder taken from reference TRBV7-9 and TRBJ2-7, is DTGVSQNPRHKITKRGQNVTFRCDPISEHNRLYWYRQTLGQGPEFLTYFQNEAQLEKSRLLSDRFSAERPKGSFSTLEIQRTEQGDSAMYLCASSDRQGNIHEQYFGPGTRLTVT.

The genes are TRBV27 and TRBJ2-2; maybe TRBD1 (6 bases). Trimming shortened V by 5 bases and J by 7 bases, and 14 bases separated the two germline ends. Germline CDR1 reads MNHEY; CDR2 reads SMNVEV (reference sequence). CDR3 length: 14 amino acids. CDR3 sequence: CASSPTGFFGELFF. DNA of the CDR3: TGTGCCAGCAGTCCAACAGGGTTTTTCGGGGAGCTGTTTTTT.

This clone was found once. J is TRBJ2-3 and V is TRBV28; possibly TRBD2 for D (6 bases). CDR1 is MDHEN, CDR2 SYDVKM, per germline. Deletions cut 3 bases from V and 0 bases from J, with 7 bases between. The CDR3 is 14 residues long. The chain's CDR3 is CASSFGTSTDTQYF. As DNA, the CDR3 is TGTGCCAGCAGTTTTGGGACTAGCACAGATACGCAGTATTTT.

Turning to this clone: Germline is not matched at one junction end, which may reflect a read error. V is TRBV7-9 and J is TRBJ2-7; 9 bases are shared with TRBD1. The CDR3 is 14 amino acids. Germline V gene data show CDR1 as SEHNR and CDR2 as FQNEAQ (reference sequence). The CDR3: CSSSNRDRVHEQYF. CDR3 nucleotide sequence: TGTTCCAGCAGCAACCGGGACAGGGTCCACGAGCAGTACTTC.

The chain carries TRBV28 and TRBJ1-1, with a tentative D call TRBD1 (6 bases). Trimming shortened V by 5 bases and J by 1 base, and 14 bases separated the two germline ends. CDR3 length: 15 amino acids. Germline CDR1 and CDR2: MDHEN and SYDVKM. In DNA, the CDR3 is TGTGCCAGCAGTGGACTCCGGACAGAGAACACTGAAGCTTTCTTT. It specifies CASSGLRTENTEAFF.

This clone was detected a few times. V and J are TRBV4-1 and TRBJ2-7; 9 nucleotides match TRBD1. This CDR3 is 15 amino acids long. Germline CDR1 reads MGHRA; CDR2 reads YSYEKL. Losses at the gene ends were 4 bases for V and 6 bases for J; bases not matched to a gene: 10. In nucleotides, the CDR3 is TGCGCCAGCAGCCGAGGACAGGGGCCCTTCTCCGAGCAGTACTTC. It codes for CASSRGQGPFSEQYF.